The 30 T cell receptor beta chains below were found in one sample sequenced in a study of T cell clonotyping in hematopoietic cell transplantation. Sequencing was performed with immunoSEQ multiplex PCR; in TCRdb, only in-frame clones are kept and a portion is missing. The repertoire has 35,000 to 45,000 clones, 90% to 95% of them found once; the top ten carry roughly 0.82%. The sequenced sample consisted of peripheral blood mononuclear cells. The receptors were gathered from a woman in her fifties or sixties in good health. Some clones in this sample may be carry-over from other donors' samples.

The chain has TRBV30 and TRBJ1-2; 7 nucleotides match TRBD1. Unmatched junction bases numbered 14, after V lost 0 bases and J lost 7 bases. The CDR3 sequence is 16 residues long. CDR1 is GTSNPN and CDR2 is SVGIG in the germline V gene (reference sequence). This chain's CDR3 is CAWSVTPFEGAGGYTF. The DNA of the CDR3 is TGTGCCTGGAGTGTAACCCCCTTTGAGGGGGCAGGTGGCTACACCTTC.

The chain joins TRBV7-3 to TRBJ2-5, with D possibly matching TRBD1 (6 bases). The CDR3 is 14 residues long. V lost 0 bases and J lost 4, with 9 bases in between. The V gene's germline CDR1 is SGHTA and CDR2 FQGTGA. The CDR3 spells CASSLTGRGETQYF. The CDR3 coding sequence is TGTGCCAGCAGCTTAACAGGCAGGGGAGAGACCCAGTACTTC.

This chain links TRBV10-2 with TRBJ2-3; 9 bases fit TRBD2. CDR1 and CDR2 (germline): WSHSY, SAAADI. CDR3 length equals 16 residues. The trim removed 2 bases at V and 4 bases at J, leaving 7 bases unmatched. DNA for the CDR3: TGCGCCAGCAGTGAGAGAGTTAGCGGGGGTGCAGATACGCAGTATTTT. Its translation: CASSERVSGGADTQYF.

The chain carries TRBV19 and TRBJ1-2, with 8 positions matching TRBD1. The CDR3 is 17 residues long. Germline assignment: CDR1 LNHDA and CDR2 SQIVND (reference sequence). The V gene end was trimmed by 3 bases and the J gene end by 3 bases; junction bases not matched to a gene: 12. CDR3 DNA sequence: TGTGCCAGTAGTATGAGGGACAGGAATAATTTCTACTATGGCTACACCTTC. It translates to CASSMRDRNNFYYGYTF.

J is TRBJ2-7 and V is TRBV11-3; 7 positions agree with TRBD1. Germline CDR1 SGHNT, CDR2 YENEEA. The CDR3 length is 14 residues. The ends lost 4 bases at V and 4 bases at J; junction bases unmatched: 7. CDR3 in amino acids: CASSSPGQIYEQYF. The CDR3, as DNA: TGTGCCAGCAGCTCTCCGGGACAGATATACGAGCAGTACTTC.

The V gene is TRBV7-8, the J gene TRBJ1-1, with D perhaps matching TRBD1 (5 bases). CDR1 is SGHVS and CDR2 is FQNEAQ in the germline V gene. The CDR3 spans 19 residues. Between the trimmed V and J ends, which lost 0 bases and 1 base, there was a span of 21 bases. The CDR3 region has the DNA TGTGCCAGCAGCTTAGCGCTAATAGGGGTAGATGGTCCGAACACTGAAGCTTTCTTT. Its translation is CASSLALIGVDGPNTEAFF.

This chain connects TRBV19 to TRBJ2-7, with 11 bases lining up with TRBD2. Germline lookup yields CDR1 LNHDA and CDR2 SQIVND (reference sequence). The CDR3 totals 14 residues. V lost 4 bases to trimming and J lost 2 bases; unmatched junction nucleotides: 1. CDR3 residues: CASSRLAGTYEQYF. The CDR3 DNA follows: TGTGCCAGTAGTAGACTAGCGGGGACCTACGAGCAGTACTTC.

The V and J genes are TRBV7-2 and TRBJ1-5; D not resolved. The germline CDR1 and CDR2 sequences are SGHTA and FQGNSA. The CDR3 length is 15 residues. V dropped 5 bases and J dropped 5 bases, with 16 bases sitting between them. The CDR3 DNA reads TGTGCCAGCAGCCCGATCTCAGCCACCTATCAGCCCCAGCATTTT. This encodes CASSPISATYQPQHF.

The CDR3: CASSPPGRAMNTEAFF. For the CDR3, the DNA is TGCGCCAGCAGCCCGCCCGGCAGGGCCATGAACACTGAAGCTTTCTTT. The chain has TRBV5-1 and TRBJ1-1; possible D gene TRBD1, 5 bases. Germline values: CDR1 SGHRS, CDR2 YFSETQ. Trimming took 4 bases from V and 0 from J, leaving 16 bases between them. The CDR3 runs 16 residues.

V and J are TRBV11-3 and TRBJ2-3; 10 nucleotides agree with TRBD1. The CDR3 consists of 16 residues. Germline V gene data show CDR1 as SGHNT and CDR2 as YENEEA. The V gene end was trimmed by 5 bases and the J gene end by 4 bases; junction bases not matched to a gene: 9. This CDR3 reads CASSTGTGEGSDTQYF. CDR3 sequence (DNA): TGTGCCAGCAGCACCGGGACAGGGGAAGGATCAGATACGCAGTATTTT.

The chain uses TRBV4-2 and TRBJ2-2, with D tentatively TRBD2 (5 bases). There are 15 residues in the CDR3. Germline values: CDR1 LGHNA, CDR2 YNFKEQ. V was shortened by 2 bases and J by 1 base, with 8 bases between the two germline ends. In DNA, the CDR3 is TGTGCCAGCAGCCAACCAGGAGGGAACACCGGGGAGCTGTTTTTT. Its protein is CASSQPGGNTGELFF.

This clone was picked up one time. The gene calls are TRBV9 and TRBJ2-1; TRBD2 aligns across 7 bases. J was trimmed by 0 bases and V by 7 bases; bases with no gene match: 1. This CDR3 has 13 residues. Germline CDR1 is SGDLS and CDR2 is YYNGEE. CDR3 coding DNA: TGTGCCAGCGGGGGGGACTCCTACAATGAGCAGTTCTTC. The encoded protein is CASGGDSYNEQFF.

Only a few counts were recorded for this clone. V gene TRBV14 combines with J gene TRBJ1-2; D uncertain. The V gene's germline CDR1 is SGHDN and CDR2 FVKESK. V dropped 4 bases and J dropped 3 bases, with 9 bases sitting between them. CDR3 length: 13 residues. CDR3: CASSPRLYYGYTF. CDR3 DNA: TGTGCCAGCAGCCCGCGATTGTACTATGGCTACACCTTC.

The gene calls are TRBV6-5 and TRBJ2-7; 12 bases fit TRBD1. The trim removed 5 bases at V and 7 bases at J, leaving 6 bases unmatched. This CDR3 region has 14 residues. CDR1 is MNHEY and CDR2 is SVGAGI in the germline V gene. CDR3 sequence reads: CASSQGQGAGEQYF. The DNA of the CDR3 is TGTGCCAGCAGTCAGGGACAGGGGGCAGGGGAGCAGTACTTC.

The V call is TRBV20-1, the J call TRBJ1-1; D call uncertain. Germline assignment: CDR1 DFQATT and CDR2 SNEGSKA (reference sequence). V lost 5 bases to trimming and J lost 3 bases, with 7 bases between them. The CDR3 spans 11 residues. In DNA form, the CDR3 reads TGCAGTGCTTTCCATTACACTGAAGCTTTCTTT. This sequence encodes CSAFHYTEAFF.

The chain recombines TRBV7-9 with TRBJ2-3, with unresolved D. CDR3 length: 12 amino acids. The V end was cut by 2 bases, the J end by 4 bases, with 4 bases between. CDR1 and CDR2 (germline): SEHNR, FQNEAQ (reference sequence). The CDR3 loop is CASSLWPDTQYF. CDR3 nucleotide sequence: TGTGCCAGCAGCTTATGGCCAGATACGCAGTATTTT.

CDR3 bases: TGTGCCAGCAGCTTAGCGTATAGCACAGATACGCAGTATTTT. Its protein product is CASSLAYSTDTQYF. J is TRBJ2-3 and V is TRBV11-2; no reliable D call. CDR3 length: 14 residues. CDR1 SGHAT and CDR2 FQNNGV come from the germline V gene. V gave up 1 base and J gave up 0 bases, with 5 bases separating them.

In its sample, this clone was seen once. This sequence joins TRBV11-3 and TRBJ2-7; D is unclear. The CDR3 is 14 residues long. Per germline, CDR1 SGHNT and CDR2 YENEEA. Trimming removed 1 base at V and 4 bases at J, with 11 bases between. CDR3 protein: CASSLGFGVYEQYF. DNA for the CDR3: TGTGCCAGCAGCTTAGGGTTTGGGGTATACGAGCAGTACTTC.

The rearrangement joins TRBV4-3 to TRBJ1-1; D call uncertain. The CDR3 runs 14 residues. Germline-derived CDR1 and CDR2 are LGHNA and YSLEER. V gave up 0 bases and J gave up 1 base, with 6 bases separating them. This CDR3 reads CASSQERRNTEAFF. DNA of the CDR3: TGCGCCAGCAGCCAAGAACGGCGGAACACTGAAGCTTTCTTT.

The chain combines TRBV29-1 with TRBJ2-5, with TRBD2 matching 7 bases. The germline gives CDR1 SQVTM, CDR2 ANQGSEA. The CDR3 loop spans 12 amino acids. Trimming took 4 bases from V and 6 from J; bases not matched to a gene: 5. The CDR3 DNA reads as TGCAGCGTTGCAGCGGGGCCGCAGACCCAGTACTTC. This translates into CSVAAGPQTQYF.

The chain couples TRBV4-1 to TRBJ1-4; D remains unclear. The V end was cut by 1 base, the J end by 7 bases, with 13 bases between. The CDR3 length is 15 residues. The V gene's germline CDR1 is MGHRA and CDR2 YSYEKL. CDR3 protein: CASSQVFGDGEKLFF. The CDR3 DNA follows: TGCGCCAGCAGCCAAGTTTTCGGGGATGGTGAAAAACTGTTTTTT.

In nucleotides, the CDR3 is TGTGCCAGTAGACCCAGGGGGGGCCTTTACGAGCAGTACTTC. This encodes CASRPRGGLYEQYF. The rearrangement links TRBV19 to TRBJ2-7; D tentatively reads TRBD1 or TRBD2 (7 bases each). V was trimmed by 6 bases and J by 4 bases, leaving 16 bases between them. Per the germline V gene, CDR1 is LNHDA and CDR2 is SQIVND (reference sequence). The length of the CDR3 is 14 residues.

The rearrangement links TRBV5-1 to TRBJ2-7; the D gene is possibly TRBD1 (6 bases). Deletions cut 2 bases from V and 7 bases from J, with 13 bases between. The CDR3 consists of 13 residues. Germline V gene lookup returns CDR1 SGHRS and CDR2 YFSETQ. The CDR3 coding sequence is TGCGCCAGCAGCTTCCCGGACAGTCAAGAGCAGTACTTC. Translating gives CASSFPDSQEQYF.

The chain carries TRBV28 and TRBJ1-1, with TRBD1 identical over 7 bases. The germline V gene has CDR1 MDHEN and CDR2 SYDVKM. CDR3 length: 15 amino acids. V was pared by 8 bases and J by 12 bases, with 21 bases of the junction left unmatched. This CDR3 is CASVFSRGQRLYTFF. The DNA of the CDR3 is TGTGCCAGCGTTTTTTCACGGGGACAGCGATTGTACACTTTCTTT. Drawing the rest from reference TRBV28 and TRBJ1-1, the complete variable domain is DVKVTQSSRYLVKRTGEKVFLECVQDMDHENMFWYRQDPGLGLRLIYFSYDVKMKEKGDIPEGYSVSREKKERFSLILESASTNQTSMYLCASVFSRGQRLYTFFGQGTRLTVV.

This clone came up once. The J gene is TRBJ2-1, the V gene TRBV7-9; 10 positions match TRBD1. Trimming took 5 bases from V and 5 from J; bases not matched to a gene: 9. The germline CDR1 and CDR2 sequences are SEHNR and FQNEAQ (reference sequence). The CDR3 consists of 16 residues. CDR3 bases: TGTGCCAGCAGCACGAGGACAGGGGGAGGCCACAATGAGCAGTTCTTC. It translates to CASSTRTGGGHNEQFF. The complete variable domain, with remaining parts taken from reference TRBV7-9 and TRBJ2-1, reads DTGVSQNPRHKITKRGQNVTFRCDPISEHNRLYWYRQTLGQGPEFLTYFQNEAQLEKSRLLSDRFSAERPKGSFSTLEIQRTEQGDSAMYLCASSTRTGGGHNEQFFGPGTRLTVL.

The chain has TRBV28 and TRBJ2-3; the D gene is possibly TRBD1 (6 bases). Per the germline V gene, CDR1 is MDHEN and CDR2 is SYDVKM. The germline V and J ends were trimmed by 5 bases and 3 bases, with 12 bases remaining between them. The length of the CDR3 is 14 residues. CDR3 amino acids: CASSTRGRTDTQYF. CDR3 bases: TGTGCCAGCAGTACCAGGGGAAGGACAGATACGCAGTATTTT. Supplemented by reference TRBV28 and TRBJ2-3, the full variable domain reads DVKVTQSSRYLVKRTGEKVFLECVQDMDHENMFWYRQDPGLGLRLIYFSYDVKMKEKGDIPEGYSVSREKKERFSLILESASTNQTSMYLCASSTRGRTDTQYFGPGTRLTVL.

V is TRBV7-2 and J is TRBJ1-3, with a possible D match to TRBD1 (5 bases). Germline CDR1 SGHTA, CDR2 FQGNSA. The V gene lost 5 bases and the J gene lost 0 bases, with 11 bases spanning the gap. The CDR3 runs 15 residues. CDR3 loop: CASSTGLSSGNTIYF. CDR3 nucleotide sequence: TGTGCCAGCAGCACAGGCTTGAGCTCTGGAAACACCATATATTTT.

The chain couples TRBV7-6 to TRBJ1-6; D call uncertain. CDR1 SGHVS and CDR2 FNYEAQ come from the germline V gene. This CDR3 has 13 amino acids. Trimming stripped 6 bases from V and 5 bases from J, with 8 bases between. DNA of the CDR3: TGTGCCAGCAGGGTCATGGATAATTCACCCCTCCACTTT. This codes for CASRVMDNSPLHF.

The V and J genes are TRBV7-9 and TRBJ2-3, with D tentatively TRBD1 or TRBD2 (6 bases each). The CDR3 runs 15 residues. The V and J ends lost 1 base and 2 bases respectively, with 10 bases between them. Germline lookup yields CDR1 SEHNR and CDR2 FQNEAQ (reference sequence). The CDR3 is CASSLGGAATDTQYF. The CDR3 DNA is TGTGCCAGCAGCTTAGGGGGGGCCGCCACAGATACGCAGTATTTT.

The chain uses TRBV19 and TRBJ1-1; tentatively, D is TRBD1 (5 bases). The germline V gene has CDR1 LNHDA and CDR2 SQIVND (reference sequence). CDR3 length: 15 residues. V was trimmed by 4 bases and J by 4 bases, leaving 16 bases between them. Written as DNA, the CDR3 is TGTGCCAGTAGTACCCTCAAGGCCGGGGGCACTGAAGCTTTCTTT. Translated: CASSTLKAGGTEAFF.